The rows below give T cell receptor beta chains drawn from one sample of a study of brain T cells in children with intractable seizures. Libraries were prepared by immunoSEQ multiplex PCR; TCRdb keeps only in-frame clonotypes and omits some of them. The table records 340,000 or so clones, 93% of them present only once. The sample consisted of peripheral blood, taken less than 6 months after surgery. Every receptor here comes from a boy under two years old with tuberous sclerosis and intractable seizures. Each CDR3 is given with its conserved first and last residue. Each record gives: D gene, clone size, V gene, J gene, CDR3 DNA, CDR3 protein. D genes are given only for firm matches. Where a row states a size, it is once, few, many or the class of an expanded clone; other rows omit it.

.	.	TRBV14	TRBJ1-2	TGTGCCAGCAGCCCGACGGACGGCGGTGTCCACACCTTC	CASSPTDGGVHTF
TRBD1	.	TRBV10-3	TRBJ2-7	TGTGCCATCAGTGAGTCACAGGACAGGAGATACGAGCAGTACTTC	CAISESQDRRYEQYF
.	.	TRBV2	TRBJ2-3	TGTGCCAGCAGGTTGGGTTCTAGCACAGATACGCAGTATTTT	CASRLGSSTDTQYF
.	once	TRBV4-2	TRBJ2-5	TGTGCCAGCAGCCGTGCAGAGACCCAGTACTTC	CASSRAETQYF
TRBD1	.	TRBV28	TRBJ1-5	TGTGCCAGCAGTCTCATTATTGGGACAGGGCGTAACCGGGTCAATCAGCCCCAGCATTTT	CASSLIIGTGRNRVNQPQHF
.	.	TRBV19	TRBJ2-1	TGTGCCAGTAGCATTCTATCGGGCGGGACATTCGATGAGCAGTTCTTC	CASSILSGGTFDEQFF
.	.	TRBV7-8	TRBJ1-1	TGTGCCAGCAGCTCCCACAGGGATTTGGTCGCTGAAGCTTTCTTT	CASSSHRDLVAEAFF
.	once	TRBV7-3	TRBJ2-2	TGTGCCAGCAGCTTAAACCGGGGGAACACCGGGGAGCTGTTTTTT	CASSLNRGNTGELFF
TRBD1	.	TRBV28	TRBJ1-6	TGTGCCAGCACCTCGACAGGGTTGCGTTCACCCCTCCACTTT	CASTSTGLRSPLHF
.	.	TRBV27	TRBJ1-1	TGTGCCAGCAGCCCTCAGGGATGGTTCACTGAAGCTTTCTTT	CASSPQGWFTEAFF
TRBD1	.	TRBV4-1	TRBJ2-3	TGCGCCAGCAGCCCTCAAGGGACAGGGAACACAGATACGCAGTATTTT	CASSPQGTGNTDTQYF
.	.	TRBV7-8	TRBJ2-5	TGTGCCAGCAGCTTAGAGTACGTCAACAAAGGGGAGACCCAGTACTTC	CASSLEYVNKGETQYF
TRBD2	once	TRBV11-3	TRBJ2-1	TGTGCCAGCAGCCACCTAGCGGGAACCTACAATGAGCAGTTCTTC	CASSHLAGTYNEQFF
.	.	TRBV5-8	TRBJ1-6	TGTGCCAGCAGCCGACGGCTAATAACCCTCCACTTT	CASSRRLITLHF
TRBD1	.	TRBV6-5	TRBJ2-1	TGTGCCAGCAATATTGACAGGGGCTCCTACAATGAGCAGTTCTTC	CASNIDRGSYNEQFF
TRBD1	.	TRBV2	TRBJ1-4	TGTGCCAGCAGTGGTTATCTTGGGACAGGGAACGAAAAACTGTTTTTT	CASSGYLGTGNEKLFF
.	.	TRBV11-3	TRBJ1-1	TGTGCCAGCAGCTTCCGACAGAACACTGAAGCTTTCTTT	CASSFRQNTEAFF
.	once	TRBV29-1	TRBJ2-7	TGCAGCGTTGAAGATCCAGAAGCCTACGAGCAGTACTTC	CSVEDPEAYEQYF
TRBD1	.	TRBV18	TRBJ1-2	TGTGCCAGCTCACCACCGGGACAGAACCCCCCGTCTGGCTACACCTTC	CASSPPGQNPPSGYTF
TRBD1	.	TRBV4-1	TRBJ1-1	TGCGCCAGCAGCCAAGATGGACAGGGATGGTCTGAAGCTTTCTTT	CASSQDGQGWSEAFF
TRBD2	.	TRBV27	TRBJ2-1	TGTGCCAGCAGTCTTAGCGGGGGGTCTCACAATGAGCAGTTCTTC	CASSLSGGSHNEQFF
.	once	TRBV9	TRBJ2-5	TGTGCCAGCAGCTCCTGGGACAGCGGGAGAAAAGAGACCCAGTACTTC	CASSSWDSGRKETQYF